This T cell receptor (beta chain) was found in a study of cytomegalovirus exposure and HLA in healthy donors. Study-level points and caveats: When a later analysis was performed, an Asian-associated ancestry cluster reportedly had fewer N-insertions than the approximately 690-donor mean. Judged likely to be a sequencing artifact was a cluster of highly shared sequence variants. In a later analysis, CMV-associated beta chains were mostly HLA-associated, it appeared. The productive fraction for most TCR beta V segments was about 87% or about 30% in an earlier analysis.

Comment on this clone: Its matching antigen is unknown.

13 Jbeta primers and 60 Vbeta primers were used for the PCR. Here immunoSEQ multiplex PCR was the method, and the copy in TCRdb shows in-frame clones only, minus some. The sample lists approximately 89,000 clones; around 74% were seen once. Germline CDR1 and CDR2: SGHRS and YFSETQ. The germline V and J ends were trimmed by 0 bases and 2 bases, with 11 bases remaining between them. This CDR3 is built from 16 residues. The origin of this receptor is a young man in good health and CMV-seropositive. Sequencing input: PBMCs. The genes are TRBV5-1 and TRBJ2-2; a possible D gene is TRBD1 (5 bases). The CDR3: CASSLVAGLNTGELFF. The DNA for the CDR3 is TGCGCCAGCAGCTTGGTGGCAGGGCTAAACACCGGGGAGCTGTTTTTT. Complete variable domain (other parts from reference TRBV5-1 and TRBJ2-2): KAGVTQTPRYLIKTRGQQVTLSCSPISGHRSVSWYQQTPGQGLQFLFEYFSETQRNKGNFPGRFSGRQFSNSRSEMNVSTLELGDSALYLCASSLVAGLNTGELFFGEGSRLTVL.